One sample yielded the 26 T cell receptor beta chains listed below, sequenced in a study of blood T cell repertoires in COVID-19. TCRdb keeps only in-frame clones here, not all; method: immunoSEQ multiplex PCR. This table holds some 400,000 clones, 90% to 95% found once. Sample: PBMCs or T cells enriched from blood (not recorded which). These receptors came from a middle-aged woman who had been exposed to COVID-19.

The CDR3 protein is CASSQDRGGLRYF. The CDR3 bases are TGTGCCAGCAGCCAAGATAGGGGGGGCCTGCGGTATTTT. This rearrangement joins TRBV14 to TRBJ2-3; possibly TRBD2 for D (7 bases). Deletions cut 0 bases from V and 14 bases from J, with 15 bases between. The CDR3 runs to 13 residues. CDR1 and CDR2 from the germline V gene are SGHDN and FVKESK. The full variable domain, rest sourced from reference TRBV14 and TRBJ2-3, is EAGVTQFPSHSVIEKGQTVTLRCDPISGHDNLYWYRRVMGKEIKFLLHFVKESKQDESGMPNNRFLAERTGGTYSTLKVQPAELEDSGVYFCASSQDRGGLRYFGPGTRLTVL.

The chain uses TRBV7-2 and TRBJ1-1, with D hard to call. Germline-derived CDR1 and CDR2 are SGHTA and FQGNSA. V gave up 5 bases and J gave up 5 bases, with 12 bases separating them. The CDR3 runs 13 residues. The CDR3 DNA follows: TGTGCCAGCAGCCCCAGAGGGTGGACTGAAGCTTTCTTT. It yields the protein CASSPRGWTEAFF.

This sequence joins TRBV9 and TRBJ2-1, with 11 bases matching TRBD2. The CDR3 sequence is 15 residues long. The germline V gene encodes CDR1 SGDLS and CDR2 YYNGEE. Losses at the gene ends were 0 bases for V and 7 bases for J; bases not matched to a gene: 3. DNA for the CDR3: TGTGCCAGCAGCGTAGGAGCTAGCGGGAGGAATGAGCAGTTCTTC. Its translation: CASSVGASGRNEQFF.

The V call is TRBV30, the J call TRBJ1-5; no reliable D call. V lost 1 base and J 7 bases, leaving 14 bases between the germline ends. The V gene's germline CDR1 is GTSNPN and CDR2 SVGIG (reference sequence). This CDR3 is 14 amino acids long. Here the CDR3 reads CAWSAGNVRQPQHF. CDR3 DNA sequence: TGTGCCTGGAGTGCGGGGAATGTCAGACAGCCCCAGCATTTT.

The chain links TRBV13 to TRBJ2-4; 7 bases align to TRBD2. Unmatched junction bases numbered 5, after V lost 8 bases and J lost 7 bases. This CDR3 contains 12 residues. Germline V gene sequence: CDR1 PRHDT, CDR2 FYEKMQ (reference sequence). CDR3 amino acids: CASAGVGNIQYF. For the CDR3, the DNA is TGTGCCAGCGCGGGGGTAGGGAACATTCAGTACTTC.

This clone was detected only once. V is TRBV2 and J is TRBJ1-3; 9 bases are a match to TRBD1. This CDR3 contains 14 residues. Germline V gene lookup returns CDR1 SNHLY and CDR2 FYNNEI. The V segment lost 8 bases and the J segment 0 bases; nucleotides outside the gene matches: 2. CDR3 coding DNA: TGTGCCAGCGGGACAGGGAGCTCTGGAAACACCATATATTTT. This translates into CASGTGSSGNTIYF.

The gene calls are TRBV19 and TRBJ1-6; no clear D. The germline V and J ends were trimmed by 8 bases and 11 bases, with 22 bases remaining between them. The germline CDR1 and CDR2 sequences are LNHDA and SQIVND (reference sequence). The CDR3 covers 15 residues. The DNA for the CDR3 is TGTGCCAGTGGTGAGGGAGGGTGGTACAGTGCACCCCTCCACTTT. Translated: CASGEGGWYSAPLHF.

The chain employs TRBV4-1 and TRBJ2-1; D might be TRBD2 (6 bases). Germline values: CDR1 MGHRA, CDR2 YSYEKL. The CDR3 has 15 residues. V was shortened by 1 base and J by 5 bases, with 12 bases between the two germline ends. CDR3 DNA: TGCGCCAGCAGCCAAGGGGCGGGAAGGGACAATGAGCAGTTCTTC. It translates to CASSQGAGRDNEQFF.

DNA for the CDR3: TGCGCCAGCAGTGAGGGGACTCTCTCCTCCTACGAGCAGTACTTC. Its protein product is CASSEGTLSSYEQYF. The genes are TRBV10-1 and TRBJ2-7; the D gene is possibly TRBD2 (6 bases). Per the germline V gene, CDR1 is WNHNN and CDR2 is SYGVQD (reference sequence). Trimming took off 2 bases at V and 0 bases at J, with 11 bases between the two ends. CDR3 size: 15 residues.

The chain has TRBV5-1 and TRBJ2-2; tentative D call: TRBD2 (5 bases). The V end was cut by 4 bases, the J end by 1 base, with 11 bases between. The germline V gene encodes CDR1 SGHRS and CDR2 YFSETQ. The CDR3 has 15 residues. CDR3 residues: CASSTLGGNTGELFF. CDR3 bases: TGCGCCAGCAGCACGCTAGGAGGGAACACCGGGGAGCTGTTTTTT.

The rearrangement uses TRBV3-1 (or the pseudogene TRBV3-2) and TRBJ2-2; TRBD1 might be the D (5 bases). The CDR3 spans 16 residues. V was trimmed by 4 bases and J by 1 base, leaving 13 bases between them. The germline gives CDR1 LGHDT, CDR2 YNNKEL (reference sequence). The CDR3 is CASSPYARGNTGELFF. The CDR3 DNA sequence: TGTGCCAGCAGCCCCTACGCTAGGGGGAACACCGGGGAGCTGTTTTTT.

The chain has TRBV27 and TRBJ2-3; D not resolved. Germline values: CDR1 MNHEY, CDR2 SMNVEV (reference sequence). Trimming took off 5 bases at V and 3 bases at J, with 9 bases between the two ends. This CDR3 contains 13 residues. DNA of the CDR3: TGTGCCAGCAGTCCCATTGAGACAGATACGCAGTATTTT. Translated, it gives CASSPIETDTQYF.

The chain has TRBV18 and TRBJ2-1; 10 positions match TRBD2. Germline lookup yields CDR1 KGHSH and CDR2 LQKENI. CDR3 size: 16 residues. Losses at the gene ends were 6 bases for V and 6 bases for J; bases not matched to a gene: 11. CDR3 DNA: TGTGCCAGCTCGCCGCTCTCTAGCGGGAGTCCCAATGAGCAGTTCTTC. Amino acids: CASSPLSSGSPNEQFF. Drawing the rest from reference TRBV18 and TRBJ2-1, the complete variable domain is NAGVMQNPRHLVRRRGQEARLRCSPMKGHSHVYWYRQLPEEGLKFMVYLQKENIIDESGMPKERFSAEFPKEGPSILRIQQVVRGDSAAYFCASSPLSSGSPNEQFFGPGTRLTVL.

The rearrangement uses TRBV19 and TRBJ1-2; 8 bases line up with TRBD1. The CDR3 contains 13 residues. V shed 4 bases and J 6 bases; nucleotides not matched to a gene: 4. The germline CDR1 and CDR2 sequences are LNHDA and SQIVND (reference sequence). The DNA for the CDR3 is TGTGCCAGTAGTAACCGGGACAGGAATGGCTACACCTTC. Its translation: CASSNRDRNGYTF.

In its sample, this clone was seen a few times. The rearrangement joins TRBV3-1 (or the pseudogene TRBV3-2) to TRBJ2-1; 15 positions match TRBD2. The germline CDR1 and CDR2 sequences are LGHDT and YNNKEL (reference sequence). The CDR3 contains 16 residues. V gave up 4 bases and J gave up 8 bases; unmatched junction bases: 6. CDR3: CASSPGTSGGRYEQFF. The CDR3 DNA follows: TGTGCCAGCAGCCCAGGGACTAGCGGGGGGAGGTATGAGCAGTTCTTC.

This chain links TRBV29-1 with TRBJ1-2, with 8 positions matching TRBD1. Trimming at V came to 5 bases and at J to 0 bases, leaving 5 bases not matched to a gene. Looked up from germline, CDR1 is SQVTM and CDR2 is ANQGSEA. The CDR3 consists of 14 residues. The CDR3 region is CSVLVDRANYGYTF. CDR3 sequence (DNA): TGCAGCGTTCTCGTGGACAGGGCTAACTATGGCTACACCTTC.

As to this clone: The sample has other DNA sequences that encode this CDR3 too. This chain links TRBV19 with TRBJ1-2; no definite D call. Germline CDR1 reads LNHDA; CDR2 reads SQIVND (reference sequence). V was trimmed by 9 bases and J by 4 bases, leaving 6 bases between them. The CDR3 consists of 10 residues. CDR3 sequence reads: CASAGYGYTF. The CDR3 bases are TGTGCCAGCGCCGGCTATGGCTACACCTTC.

V gene TRBV5-1 combines with J gene TRBJ2-5, with D possibly being TRBD2 (6 bases). Germline V CDR1 and CDR2: SGHRS, YFSETQ. This CDR3 contains 17 residues. Trimming shortened V by 2 bases and J by 1 base, and 18 bases separated the two germline ends. The CDR3 sequence: CASSLKLTSTRQETQYF. DNA for the CDR3: TGCGCCAGCAGCTTAAAATTAACTAGCACGCGCCAAGAGACCCAGTACTTC.

The V gene is TRBV6-5, the J gene TRBJ2-1; 11 nucleotides line up with TRBD2. CDR1 and CDR2 (germline): MNHEY, SVGAGI. V shed 7 bases, J shed 8 bases, and the junction held 7 bases outside the gene matches. CDR3 length: 14 amino acids. For the CDR3, the DNA is TGTGCCAGCAATCCCCGGGGACTAGCGGATGAGCAGTTCTTC. The encoded protein is CASNPRGLADEQFF.

This chain joins TRBV12-3 or TRBV12-4 and TRBJ1-1, with D possibly matching TRBD1 (6 bases). CDR3 length: 11 residues. The V end was cut by 5 bases, the J end by 7 bases, with 8 bases between. The CDR3 here is CASSRTDEAFF. In DNA, the CDR3 is TGTGCCAGCAGTAGGACAGATGAAGCTTTCTTT.

Only one count was recorded for this clone. The chain joins TRBV21-1 to TRBJ2-7; TRBD1 reflects the table's D call only, with no check against the DNA. TRBV21-1 is a pseudogene locus. This CDR3 has 17 amino acids. The CDR3 region has the DNA TGTGCCAGCAGCACAACCTCTCCGACAGGCCGCCCCTACGAGCAGTACTTC. As protein: CASSTTSPTGRPYEQYF.

The chain combines TRBV6-5 with TRBJ1-3, with 8 bases that match TRBD1. Trimming took 2 bases from V and 6 from J; bases not matched to a gene: 9. Germline V gene sequence: CDR1 MNHEY, CDR2 SVGAGI. The CDR3 covers 16 residues. CDR3 protein: CASSYGQGARVNTIYF. In DNA form, the CDR3 reads TGTGCCAGCAGTTACGGGCAGGGGGCGAGAGTAAACACCATATATTTT.

The CDR3 reads CASSLTGEGLGYF. CDR3 in DNA: TGTGCCAGCAGCTTAACCGGGGAGGGCCTTGGGTACTTC. The chain combines TRBV12-3 or TRBV12-4 with TRBJ2-7; 7 positions match TRBD2. This CDR3 region has 13 residues. V was clipped by 6 bases and J by 12 bases; unmatched bases: 14.

The genes are TRBV24-1 and TRBJ1-2, with 10 nucleotides matching TRBD1. This CDR3 comprises 16 residues. CDR1 and CDR2 from the germline V gene are KGHDR and SFDVKD. Trimming removed 3 bases from V and 0 bases from J; junction bases left unmatched: 3. This chain's CDR3 is CATSDPGQGANYGYTF. The CDR3, as DNA: TGTGCCACCAGTGATCCAGGACAGGGGGCTAACTATGGCTACACCTTC.

The chain recombines TRBV27 with TRBJ1-4; TRBD1 agrees at 9 bases. J gave up 7 bases and V 6 bases, and 9 bases lay outside the gene matches. The germline CDR1 and CDR2 sequences are MNHEY and SMNVEV (reference sequence). The CDR3 extends over 15 amino acids. For the CDR3, the DNA is TGTGCCAGCAGGAAAACAGGGGGCCGGGTTGAAAAACTGTTTTTT. Translating it yields CASRKTGGRVEKLFF.

This rearrangement joins TRBV15 to TRBJ2-7, with 9 bases matching TRBD1. From germline, CDR1 is LNHNV and CDR2 YYDKDF (reference sequence). The length of the CDR3 is 17 residues. The V and J ends lost 3 bases and 0 bases, in that order; junction bases with no gene match: 9. CDR3 region: CATSRDRGRSGSYEQYF. CDR3 in DNA: TGTGCCACCAGCAGGGACAGGGGCCGATCGGGCTCCTACGAGCAGTACTTC.